This passage covers 25 T cell receptor beta chains from one sample sequenced in a study of OX40 agonist ivuxolimab in advanced cancers. The library was made by the immunoSEQ multiplex PCR assay. The table was pulled from immuneACCESS by TCRdb, which kept in-frame rearrangements only. Such tables lose some clones; where checked, under half of the loss comes from unresolved V genes, and the rest has no known cause. Present in this sample are tens of thousands of clones, about 91% of which were seen just once. The ten largest clones add up to roughly 4.9% of the sample. This specimen consisted of CD4+ or CD8+ T cells sorted from blood, obtained in a trial of the OX40 agonist ivuxolimab. All receptors derive from an adult with an advanced solid tumor such as melanoma, head and neck, liver or kidney cancer.

This clone was recorded a few times. This chain connects TRBV6-5 to TRBJ1-5, with D hard to call. The V gene lost 8 bases and the J gene lost 5 bases, with 4 bases spanning the gap. Germline V lookup: CDR1 MNHEY, CDR2 SVGAGI. The CDR3 runs to 10 residues. CDR3 residues: CASGYQPQHF. The CDR3 region has the DNA TGTGCCAGCGGCTATCAGCCCCAGCATTTT.

The chain links TRBV27 to TRBJ2-5; D might be TRBD2 (6 bases). The CDR3 length is 17 residues. Germline loops: CDR1 MNHEY, CDR2 SMNVEV (reference sequence). V shed 2 bases and J shed 5 bases, with 21 bases lying between them. The CDR3 loop reads CASSLRTSSGEKETQYF. The CDR3 DNA sequence: TGTGCCAGCAGTTTACGGACGTCGTCGGGAGAGAAGGAGACCCAGTACTTC.

The V call is TRBV9, the J call TRBJ2-1; D might be TRBD1 (5 bases). The CDR3 consists of 15 residues. Germline CDR1 reads SGDLS; CDR2 reads YYNGEE. V was clipped by 0 bases and J by 5 bases, with 12 bases between them. DNA for the CDR3: TGTGCCAGCAGCGTAGGGGGCCAAATCCACAATGAGCAGTTCTTC. Its translation is CASSVGGQIHNEQFF.

This clone was recorded only once. This sequence joins TRBV28 and TRBJ1-6, with D uncertain. The CDR3 covers 13 residues. Germline V lookup: CDR1 MDHEN, CDR2 SYDVKM. V was trimmed by 2 bases and J by 7 bases, leaving 6 bases between them. In nucleotides, the CDR3 is TGTGCCAGCAGTTTAGAGGGAAATTCACCCCTCCACTTT. Residues: CASSLEGNSPLHF.

The chain uses TRBV28 and TRBJ1-5; D is perhaps TRBD1 (5 bases). This CDR3 region has 15 residues. Trimming took off 3 bases at V and 4 bases at J, with 13 bases between the two ends. CDR1 and CDR2 from the germline V gene are MDHEN and SYDVKM. The DNA for the CDR3 is TGTGCCAGCAGTTTGACAGAAAGACTAAATCAGCCCCAGCATTTT. Residues: CASSLTERLNQPQHF.

This clone is a singleton in its sample. This chain joins TRBV6-5 and TRBJ2-7, with 7 bases aligning to TRBD1. Trimming at V came to 6 bases and at J to 3 bases, leaving 5 bases not matched to a gene. The CDR3 is 13 residues long. The germline CDR1 and CDR2 sequences are MNHEY and SVGAGI. CDR3 residues: CASSLGQRYEQYV. The DNA for the CDR3 is TGTGCCAGCAGCCTGGGACAGCGCTACGAGCAGTACGTC.

This chain connects TRBV21-1 to TRBJ1-2; the table names TRBD1, a call not compared with the DNA. TRBV21-1 is noted as a pseudogene. CDR3 length: 13 amino acids. The CDR3 reads CASLQGALYGYTF. CDR3 nucleotide sequence: TGTGCCAGCCTACAGGGGGCTCTCTATGGCTACACCTTC.

The chain has TRBV7-9 and TRBJ2-7, with D perhaps given as TRBD1 or TRBD2 (5 bases each). This CDR3 region has 15 residues. Germline loops: CDR1 SEHNR, CDR2 FQNEAQ (reference sequence). V lost 5 bases, J lost 4 bases, and 18 bases lay in between. In nucleotides, the CDR3 is TGTGCCAGCAGCCGGGAAAGGGACGGGCGATACGAGCAGTACTTC. As protein: CASSRERDGRYEQYF.

The rearrangement uses TRBV28 and TRBJ2-1; the D is unclear. Germline CDR1 is MDHEN and CDR2 is SYDVKM. Trimming cost V 6 bases and J 4 bases, with 10 bases left between them. The CDR3 consists of 13 residues. The CDR3 bases are TGTGCCAGCAGCCCGCCTAGTTACAATGAGCAGTTCTTC. It encodes CASSPPSYNEQFF.

This chain uses TRBV29-1 with TRBJ1-2; D remains ambiguous. The CDR3 contains 12 residues. Germline CDR1 and CDR2: SQVTM and ANQGSEA. Trimming pared 6 bases from V and 0 bases from J, leaving 8 bases between. CDR3 coding DNA: TGCAGCGTATGGGATTCTAACTATGGCTACACCTTC. Residues: CSVWDSNYGYTF.

The rearrangement joins TRBV19 to TRBJ2-1, with D tentatively TRBD2 (5 bases). Looked up from germline, CDR1 is LNHDA and CDR2 is SQIVND (reference sequence). The CDR3 covers 16 residues. Trimming left V 5 bases short and J 4 bases short, with 18 bases between. CDR3 residues: CASSFSDSEFYNEQFF. CDR3 coding DNA: TGTGCCAGTAGTTTCTCGGACTCTGAATTTTACAATGAGCAGTTCTTC.

The V gene is TRBV5-1, the J gene TRBJ2-7; 7 bases align to TRBD1. V was clipped by 0 bases and J by 4 bases; unmatched bases: 10. Germline V gene sequence: CDR1 SGHRS, CDR2 YFSETQ. The CDR3 sequence is 16 residues long. CDR3 sequence: CASSLAPGTDSYEQYF. CDR3 sequence (DNA): TGCGCCAGCAGCTTGGCCCCCGGGACAGACTCGTACGAGCAGTACTTC.

The chain joins TRBV28 to TRBJ1-1; 8 bases are shared with TRBD1. Germline CDR1 and CDR2: MDHEN and SYDVKM. The CDR3 contains 15 residues. Trimming cost V 5 bases and J 1 base; bases outside gene matches: 6. CDR3 coding DNA: TGTGCCAGCAGTACACTGACAGGGGCGAACACTGAAGCTTTCTTT. Translated: CASSTLTGANTEAFF.

This clone was seen once. The chain has TRBV11-2 and TRBJ2-7; 12 bases fit TRBD2. The CDR3 extends over 15 amino acids. With V trimmed by 5 bases and J by 6 bases, 8 bases remained unmatched. The germline V gene has CDR1 SGHAT and CDR2 FQNNGV. The CDR3 DNA reads as TGTGCCAGCAGCCACGAGACTAGCGGGAGAGTCGAGCAGTACTTC. Encoded protein: CASSHETSGRVEQYF.

The V gene is TRBV18, the J gene TRBJ2-5; 8 bases agree with TRBD2. Judging by the DNA end, TRBJ2-7 fits better; the J call may be wrong. CDR1 KGHSH and CDR2 LQKENI come from the germline V gene. This CDR3 comprises 14 residues. In nucleotides, the CDR3 is TGTGCCAGCTCACTAGCGGGGTCCTCCTACGAGCAGTACTTC. Amino acid sequence: CASSLAGSSYEQYF.

This sequence joins TRBV10-3 and TRBJ2-5; TRBD1 is a possible D gene (7 bases). The germline V gene encodes CDR1 ENHRY and CDR2 SYGVKD. The CDR3 consists of 14 residues. Trimming removed 10 bases from V and 3 bases from J, with 18 bases in between. Here the CDR3 reads CATEEEGQKETQYF. The DNA of the CDR3 is TGTGCCACCGAAGAGGAGGGACAGAAAGAGACCCAGTACTTC.

The rearrangement links TRBV21-1 to TRBJ2-7; the table assigns TRBD2, which was not confirmed against the DNA. TRBV21-1 counts as a pseudogene. CDR3 length: 14 amino acids. The DNA for the CDR3 is TGTGCCAGCAGAGGGGCTAGCGGTGCTACCGAGCAGTACTTC. Protein: CASRGASGATEQYF.

The genes are TRBV6-6 and TRBJ2-5; TRBD1 matches 9 bases. There are 16 residues in the CDR3. J gave up 3 bases and V 6 bases, and 11 bases lay outside the gene matches. Germline values: CDR1 MNHNY, CDR2 SVGAGI (reference sequence). The CDR3 nucleotides read TGTGCCAGCAGGAAATCTCTACAGGGGGCGGAAGAGACCCAGTACTTC. This gives the protein CASRKSLQGAEETQYF.

This chain connects TRBV18 to TRBJ2-3; no clear D. V lost 3 bases, J lost 0 bases, and 7 bases lay in between. Germline CDR1 is KGHSH and CDR2 is LQKENI. The CDR3 is 14 amino acids. In DNA form, the CDR3 reads TGTGCCAGCTCACCGAGAGTAAGCACAGATACGCAGTATTTT. Translated: CASSPRVSTDTQYF.

The chain has TRBV4-3 and TRBJ1-2; TRBD1 might be the D (5 bases). The germline CDR1 and CDR2 sequences are LGHNA and YSLEER. The CDR3 is 15 residues long. V shed 3 bases and J shed 3 bases, with 14 bases lying between them. This chain's CDR3 is CASSHIGDSHYGYTF. The CDR3 DNA sequence: TGCGCCAGCAGCCATATTGGAGACAGCCACTATGGCTACACCTTC.

This chain links TRBV28 with TRBJ2-1, with 9 bases identical to TRBD2. Per germline, CDR1 MDHEN and CDR2 SYDVKM. This CDR3 is built from 14 residues. V shed 6 bases, J shed 7 bases, and the junction held 7 bases outside the gene matches. In nucleotides, the CDR3 is TGTGCCAGCAGACCTAGCGGGAATCGGAATGAGCAGTTCTTC. Translation gives CASRPSGNRNEQFF.

The V call is TRBV5-1, the J call TRBJ1-2; no clear D. The CDR3 runs 13 residues. The germline CDR1 and CDR2 sequences are SGHRS and YFSETQ. Trimming left V 1 base short and J 2 bases short, with 6 bases between. The chain's CDR3 is CASSLYLNYGYTF. DNA of the CDR3: TGCGCCAGCAGCTTGTACCTAAACTATGGCTACACCTTC.

The rearrangement links TRBV6-6 to TRBJ2-1; no definite D call. CDR3 length: 14 amino acids. CDR1 and CDR2 (germline): MNHNY, SVGAGI (reference sequence). V gave up 2 bases and J gave up 0 bases, with 5 bases separating them. The CDR3 region has the DNA TGTGCCAGCAGTTACGGAAGCTCCTACAATGAGCAGTTCTTC. Its protein is CASSYGSSYNEQFF.

The rearrangement joins TRBV5-1 to TRBJ1-2; D unresolved. The CDR3 contains 16 residues. Germline CDR1 reads SGHRS; CDR2 reads YFSETQ. V gave up 1 base and J gave up 8 bases, with 21 bases separating them. CDR3 loop: CASSLYSGSPMEGYTF. CDR3 DNA: TGCGCCAGCAGCTTGTACTCCGGCAGCCCTATGGAAGGCTACACCTTC.

A single count supports this clone. The chain carries TRBV7-3 and TRBJ1-4; TRBD1 agrees at 11 bases. V shed 5 bases and J 3 bases; nucleotides not matched to a gene: 5. Per the germline V gene, CDR1 is SGHTA and CDR2 is FQGTGA. The length of the CDR3 is 16 residues. CDR3: CASSPGTGGANEKLFF. DNA for the CDR3: TGTGCCAGCAGCCCAGGGACAGGGGGAGCTAATGAAAAACTGTTTTTT.